This is a list of T cell receptor beta chains from one sample in a study of blood T cell repertoires in COVID-19. The table came from immunoSEQ multiplex PCR; TCRdb's copy has only in-frame clones and leaves some out. The sample carries under 300,000 clones, nearly 90% recorded once. The sequenced sample was PBMCs or T cells enriched from blood (not recorded which). The origin of the receptors is a woman aged 30 to 39 who had recovered from COVID-19. CDR3s include the opening cysteine and the closing phenylalanine or tryptophan. D genes are given only for firm matches. Rows give clone size only sometimes, using once, few, many, or a class for an expanded clone.

d_call	v_call	j_call	cdr3_length	clone_size	cdr3_nt	cdr3_aa
TRBD1	TRBV7-6	TRBJ2-2	15	NA	TGTGCCAGCAGCCCAGACAGGGAGAGCACCGGGGAGCTGTTTTTT	CASSPDRESTGELFF
NA	TRBV6-5	TRBJ2-2	15	NA	TGTGCCAGCAGTTACGACAGGTGGAACACCGGGGAGCTGTTTTTT	CASSYDRWNTGELFF
TRBD1	TRBV7-8	TRBJ2-7	16	once	TGTGCCAGCAGCTCCCCCTCGGGACAGGGCATCCACGAGCAGTACTTC	CASSSPSGQGIHEQYF
NA	TRBV5-4	TRBJ1-2	16	NA	TGTGCCAGCAGCCCAGGCAAGGGGCAAATTCGGTATGGCTACACCTTC	CASSPGKGQIRYGYTF
NA	TRBV6-5	TRBJ1-5	14	NA	TGTGCCAGCACTCCGACGGAGGTTCGCCAGCCCCAGCATTTT	CASTPTEVRQPQHF
TRBD2	TRBV30	TRBJ2-1	17	NA	TGTGCCTGGGGCAAATGGACTAGCGGGGGGGCCGGGAGTGAGCAGTTCTTC	CAWGKWTSGGAGSEQFF
NA	TRBV19	TRBJ1-4	15	NA	TGTGCCAGTACCGAGAATCCCGCAGGGTACGAAAAACTGTTTTTT	CASTENPAGYEKLFF
NA	TRBV11-2	TRBJ1-2	13	NA	TGTGCCAGCAGCCCGGACATCAACTATGGCTACACCTTC	CASSPDINYGYTF
TRBD2	TRBV6-2/TRBV6-3	TRBJ2-2	17	NA	TGTGCCAGCAGTTACTCGGGACTAGCGGGGGCGGCCGGGGAGCTGTTTTTT	CASSYSGLAGAAGELFF
TRBD2	TRBV27	TRBJ2-1	16	NA	TGTGCCAGCAGAAAAGCGGGGCTAGCGGGTATCAATGAGCAGTTCTTC	CASRKAGLAGINEQFF
NA	TRBV19	TRBJ1-2	12	NA	TGTGCCAGGCCGAGGAGTCGCTATGGCTACACCTTC	CARPRSRYGYTF
NA	TRBV5-6	TRBJ2-3	13	NA	TGTGCCACAGCAGGGGGGCGGGCAGATACGCAGTATTTT	CATAGGRADTQYF
NA	TRBV7-2	TRBJ1-5	16	NA	TGTGCCAGCAGCTTAATATCAGGAATTAGCAATCAGCCCCAGCATTTT	CASSLISGISNQPQHF
TRBD2	TRBV7-2	TRBJ2-1	14	NA	TGTGCCAGCAGGGAGGGAGGGCCGTACAATGAGCAGTTCTTC	CASREGGPYNEQFF
NA	TRBV6-5	TRBJ2-7	14	NA	TGTGCCAGCAGTTCCCGGGACATCCCTAACGAGCAGTACTTC	CASSSRDIPNEQYF
TRBD1	TRBV29-1	TRBJ1-2	11	NA	TGCAGCGTTGGGGGACAGGGATTCCACACCTTC	CSVGGQGFHTF